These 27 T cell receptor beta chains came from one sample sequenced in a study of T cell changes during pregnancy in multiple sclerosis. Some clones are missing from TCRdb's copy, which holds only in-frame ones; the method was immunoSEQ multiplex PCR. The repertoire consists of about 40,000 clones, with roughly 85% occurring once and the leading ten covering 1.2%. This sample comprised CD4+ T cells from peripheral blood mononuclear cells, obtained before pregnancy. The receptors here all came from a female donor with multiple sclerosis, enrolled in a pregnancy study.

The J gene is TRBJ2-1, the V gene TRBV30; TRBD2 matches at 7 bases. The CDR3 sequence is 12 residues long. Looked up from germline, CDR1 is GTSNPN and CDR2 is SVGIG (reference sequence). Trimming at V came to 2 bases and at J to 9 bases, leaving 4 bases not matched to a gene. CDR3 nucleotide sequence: TGTGCCTGGAGTCCCCCGGGGGGTGAGCAGTTCTTC. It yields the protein CAWSPPGGEQFF. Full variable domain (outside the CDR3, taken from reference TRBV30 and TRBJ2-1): SQTIHQWPATLVQPVGSPLSLECTVEGTSNPNLYWYRQAAGRGLQLLFYSVGIGQISSEVPQNLSASRPQDRQFILSSKKLLLSDSGFYLCAWSPPGGEQFFGPGTRLTVL.

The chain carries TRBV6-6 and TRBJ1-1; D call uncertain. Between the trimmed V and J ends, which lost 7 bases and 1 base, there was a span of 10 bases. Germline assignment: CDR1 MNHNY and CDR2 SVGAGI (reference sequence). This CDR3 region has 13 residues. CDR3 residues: CASMRESNTEAFF. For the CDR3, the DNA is TGTGCCAGCATGAGGGAATCGAACACTGAAGCTTTCTTT.

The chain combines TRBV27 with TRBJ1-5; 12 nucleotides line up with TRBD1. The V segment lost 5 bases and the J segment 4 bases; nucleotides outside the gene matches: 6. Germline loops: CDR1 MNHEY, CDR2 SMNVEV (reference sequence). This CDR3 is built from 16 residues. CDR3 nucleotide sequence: TGTGCCAGCAGTGTCGGGACAGGGGGCAATAATCAGCCCCAGCATTTT. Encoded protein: CASSVGTGGNNQPQHF.

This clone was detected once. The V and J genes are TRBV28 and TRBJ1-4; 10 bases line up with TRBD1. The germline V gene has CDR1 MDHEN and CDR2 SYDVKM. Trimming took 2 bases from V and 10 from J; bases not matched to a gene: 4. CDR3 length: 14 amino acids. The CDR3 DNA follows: TGTGCCAGCAGTTTAGCGACAGGGGGCGGAAAACTGTTTTTT. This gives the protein CASSLATGGGKLFF.

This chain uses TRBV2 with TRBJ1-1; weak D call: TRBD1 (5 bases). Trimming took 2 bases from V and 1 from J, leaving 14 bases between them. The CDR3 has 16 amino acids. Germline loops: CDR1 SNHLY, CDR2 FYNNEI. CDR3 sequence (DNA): TGTGCCAGCAGTGAATTTGGTGACGGGGGGAACACTGAAGCTTTCTTT. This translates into CASSEFGDGGNTEAFF.

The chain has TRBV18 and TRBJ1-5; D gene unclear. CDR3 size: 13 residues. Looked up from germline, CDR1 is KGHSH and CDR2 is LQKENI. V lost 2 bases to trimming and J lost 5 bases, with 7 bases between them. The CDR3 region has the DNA TGTGCCAGCTCACCAGACTTTTATCAGCCCCAGCATTTT. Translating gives CASSPDFYQPQHF.

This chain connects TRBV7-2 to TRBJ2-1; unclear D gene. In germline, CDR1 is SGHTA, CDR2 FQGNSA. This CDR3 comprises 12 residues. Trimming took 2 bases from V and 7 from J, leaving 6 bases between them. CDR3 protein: CASSLTRNEQFF. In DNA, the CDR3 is TGTGCCAGCAGCTTAACCCGGAATGAGCAGTTCTTC.

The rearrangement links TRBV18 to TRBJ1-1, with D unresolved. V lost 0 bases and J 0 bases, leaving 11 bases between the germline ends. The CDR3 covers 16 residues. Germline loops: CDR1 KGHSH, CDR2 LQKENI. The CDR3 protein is CASSPPRSSLNTEAFF. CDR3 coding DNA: TGTGCCAGCTCACCACCGCGGTCGTCTTTGAACACTGAAGCTTTCTTT.

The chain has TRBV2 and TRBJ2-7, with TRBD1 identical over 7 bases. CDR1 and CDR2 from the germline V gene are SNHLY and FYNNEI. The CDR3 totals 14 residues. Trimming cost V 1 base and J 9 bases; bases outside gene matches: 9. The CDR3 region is CASSEGTGDSVQYF. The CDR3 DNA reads TGTGCCAGCAGTGAAGGAACAGGGGATTCCGTGCAGTACTTC.

CDR3: CASSIGGSSYEQYF. The CDR3 nucleotides read TGTGCCAGTAGTATAGGCGGGTCCTCCTACGAGCAGTACTTC. V gene TRBV19 combines with J gene TRBJ2-7, with a weak D call TRBD2 (5 bases). Germline V lookup: CDR1 LNHDA, CDR2 SQIVND (reference sequence). There are 14 residues in the CDR3. V was trimmed by 1 base and J by 0 bases, leaving 7 bases between them.

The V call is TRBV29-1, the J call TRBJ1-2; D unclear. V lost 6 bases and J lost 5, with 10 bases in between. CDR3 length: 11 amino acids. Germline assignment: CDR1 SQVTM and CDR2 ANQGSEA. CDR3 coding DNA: TGCAGCGTGGGCGGGGATTATGGCTACACCTTC. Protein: CSVGGDYGYTF.

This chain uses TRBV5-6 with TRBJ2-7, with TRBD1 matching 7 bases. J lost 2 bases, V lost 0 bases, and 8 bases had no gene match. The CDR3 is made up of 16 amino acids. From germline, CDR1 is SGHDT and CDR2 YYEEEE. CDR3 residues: CASSLGSGGFPYEQYF. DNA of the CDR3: TGTGCCAGCAGCTTGGGGTCAGGGGGTTTCCCCTACGAGCAGTACTTC.

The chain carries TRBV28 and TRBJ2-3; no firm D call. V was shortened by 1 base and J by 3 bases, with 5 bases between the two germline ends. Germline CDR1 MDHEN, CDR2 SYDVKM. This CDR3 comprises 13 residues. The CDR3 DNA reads TGTGCCAGCAGTTTATCCCAAACAGATACGCAGTATTTT. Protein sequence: CASSLSQTDTQYF. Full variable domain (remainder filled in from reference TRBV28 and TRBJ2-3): DVKVTQSSRYLVKRTGEKVFLECVQDMDHENMFWYRQDPGLGLRLIYFSYDVKMKEKGDIPEGYSVSREKKERFSLILESASTNQTSMYLCASSLSQTDTQYFGPGTRLTVL.

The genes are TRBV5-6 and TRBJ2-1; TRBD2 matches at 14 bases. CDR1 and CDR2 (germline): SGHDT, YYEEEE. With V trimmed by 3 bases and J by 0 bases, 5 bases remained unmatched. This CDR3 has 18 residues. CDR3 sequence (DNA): TGTGCCAGCAGCTGGGGACTAGCGGGAGCTAACTCCTACAATGAGCAGTTCTTC. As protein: CASSWGLAGANSYNEQFF.

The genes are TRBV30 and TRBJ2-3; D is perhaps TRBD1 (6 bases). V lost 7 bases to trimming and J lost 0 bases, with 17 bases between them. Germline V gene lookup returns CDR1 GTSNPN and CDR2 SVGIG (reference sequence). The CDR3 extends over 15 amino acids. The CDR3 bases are TGTGCCTTCCTCCCACAGGGCGCTAGCACAGATACGCAGTATTTT. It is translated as CAFLPQGASTDTQYF.

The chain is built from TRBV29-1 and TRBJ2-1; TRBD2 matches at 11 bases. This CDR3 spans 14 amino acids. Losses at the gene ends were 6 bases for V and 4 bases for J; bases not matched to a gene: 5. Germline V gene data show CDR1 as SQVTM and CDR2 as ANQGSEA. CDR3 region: CSVQTSGTYNEQFF. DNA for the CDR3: TGCAGCGTCCAGACTAGCGGGACGTACAATGAGCAGTTCTTC.

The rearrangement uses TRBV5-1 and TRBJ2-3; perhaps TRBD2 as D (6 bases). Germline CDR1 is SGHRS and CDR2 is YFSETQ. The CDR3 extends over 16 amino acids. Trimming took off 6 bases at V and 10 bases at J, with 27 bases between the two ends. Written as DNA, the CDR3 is TGCGCCAGCAAGTGGGGACCGGGGGATCCTCAGGCGGCGCAGTATTTT. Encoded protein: CASKWGPGDPQAAQYF.

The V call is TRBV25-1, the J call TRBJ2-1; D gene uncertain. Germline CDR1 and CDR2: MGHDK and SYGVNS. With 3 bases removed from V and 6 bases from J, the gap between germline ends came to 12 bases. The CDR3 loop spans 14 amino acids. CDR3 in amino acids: CASSDEIEANEQFF. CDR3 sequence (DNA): TGTGCCAGCAGTGACGAAATAGAGGCCAATGAGCAGTTCTTC.

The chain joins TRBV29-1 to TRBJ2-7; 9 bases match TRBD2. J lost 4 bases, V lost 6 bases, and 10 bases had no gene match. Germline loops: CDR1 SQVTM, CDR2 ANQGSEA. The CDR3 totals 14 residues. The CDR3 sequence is CSVALGTSRYEQYF. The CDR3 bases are TGCAGCGTGGCCCTCGGGACTAGCAGGTACGAGCAGTACTTC.

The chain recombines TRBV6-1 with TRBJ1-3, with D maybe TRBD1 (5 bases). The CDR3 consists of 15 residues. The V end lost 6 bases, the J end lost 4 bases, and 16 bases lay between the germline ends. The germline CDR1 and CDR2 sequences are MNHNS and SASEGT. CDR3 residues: CASSRGGSLGNTIYF. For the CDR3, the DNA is TGTGCCAGCAGCCGCGGGGGGTCTCTGGGAAACACCATATATTTT.

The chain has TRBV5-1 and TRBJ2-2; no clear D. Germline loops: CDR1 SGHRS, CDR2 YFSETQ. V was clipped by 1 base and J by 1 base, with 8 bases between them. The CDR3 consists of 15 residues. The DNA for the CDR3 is TGCGCCAGCAGCTTGCTCACTCTGAACACCGGGGAGCTGTTTTTT. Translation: CASSLLTLNTGELFF.

CDR3 coding DNA: TGTGCCAGCAGTGAGCAGGGGGGCAATCAGCCCCAGCATTTT. The encoded protein is CASSEQGGNQPQHF. The chain combines TRBV6-1 with TRBJ1-5; TRBD1 matches at 7 bases. V shed 3 bases, J shed 2 bases, and the junction held 1 base outside the gene matches. CDR1 and CDR2 (germline): MNHNS, SASEGT. This CDR3 region has 14 residues.

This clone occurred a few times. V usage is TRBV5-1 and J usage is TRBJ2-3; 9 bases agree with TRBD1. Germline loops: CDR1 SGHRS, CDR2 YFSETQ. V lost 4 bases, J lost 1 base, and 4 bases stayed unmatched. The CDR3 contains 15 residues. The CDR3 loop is CASSPGQGGTDTQYF. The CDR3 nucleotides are TGCGCCAGCAGCCCGGGACAGGGTGGCACAGATACGCAGTATTTT.

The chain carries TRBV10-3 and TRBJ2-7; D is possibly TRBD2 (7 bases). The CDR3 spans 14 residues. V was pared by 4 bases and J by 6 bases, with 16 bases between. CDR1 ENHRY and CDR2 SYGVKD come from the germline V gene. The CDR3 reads CAISVPGGQGEQYF. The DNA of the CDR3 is TGTGCCATCAGTGTCCCGGGGGGCCAGGGCGAGCAGTACTTC.

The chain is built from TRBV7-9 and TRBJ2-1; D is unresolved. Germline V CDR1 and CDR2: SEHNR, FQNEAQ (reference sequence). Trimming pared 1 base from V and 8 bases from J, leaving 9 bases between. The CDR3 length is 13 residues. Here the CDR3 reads CASSLGLTYEQFF. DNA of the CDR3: TGTGCCAGCAGCTTAGGCCTAACCTATGAGCAGTTCTTC.

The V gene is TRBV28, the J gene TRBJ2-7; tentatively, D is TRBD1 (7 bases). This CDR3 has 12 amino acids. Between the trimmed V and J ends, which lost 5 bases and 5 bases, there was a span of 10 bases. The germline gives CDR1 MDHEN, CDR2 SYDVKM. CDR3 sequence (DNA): TGTGCCAGCAGTCAGGGGGGAAACGAGCAGTACTTC. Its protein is CASSQGGNEQYF.

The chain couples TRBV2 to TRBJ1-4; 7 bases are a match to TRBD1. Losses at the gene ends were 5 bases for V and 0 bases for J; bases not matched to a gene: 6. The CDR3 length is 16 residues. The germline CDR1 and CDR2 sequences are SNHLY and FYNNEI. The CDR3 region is CASSPGQVATNEKLFF. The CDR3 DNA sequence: TGTGCCAGCAGTCCTGGACAGGTTGCAACTAATGAAAAACTGTTTTTT.